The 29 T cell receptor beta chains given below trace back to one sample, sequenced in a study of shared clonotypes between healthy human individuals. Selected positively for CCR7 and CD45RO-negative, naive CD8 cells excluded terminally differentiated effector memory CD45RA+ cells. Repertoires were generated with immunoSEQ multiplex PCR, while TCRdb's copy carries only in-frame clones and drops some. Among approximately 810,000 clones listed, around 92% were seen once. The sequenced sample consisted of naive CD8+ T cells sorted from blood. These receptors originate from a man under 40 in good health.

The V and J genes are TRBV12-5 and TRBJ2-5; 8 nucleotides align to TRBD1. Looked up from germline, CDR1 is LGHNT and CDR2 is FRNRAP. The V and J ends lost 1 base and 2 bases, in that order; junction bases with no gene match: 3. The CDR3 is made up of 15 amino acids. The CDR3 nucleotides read TGTGCTAGTGGTTTGGGACAGGGGACACAAGAGACCCAGTACTTC. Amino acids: CASGLGQGTQETQYF.

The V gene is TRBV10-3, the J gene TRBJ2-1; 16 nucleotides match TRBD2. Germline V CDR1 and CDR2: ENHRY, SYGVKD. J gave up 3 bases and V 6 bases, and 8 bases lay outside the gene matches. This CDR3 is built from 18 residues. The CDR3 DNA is TGTGCCATCAGACCGGGACTAGCGGGAGGGAGAAGCTACAATGAGCAGTTCTTC. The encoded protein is CAIRPGLAGGRSYNEQFF.

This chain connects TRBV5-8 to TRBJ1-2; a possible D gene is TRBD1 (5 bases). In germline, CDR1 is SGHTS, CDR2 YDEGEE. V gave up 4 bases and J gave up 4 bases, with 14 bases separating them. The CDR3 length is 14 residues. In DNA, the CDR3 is TGTGCCAGCAGCCACTTAACGGGGCTCTATGGCTACACCTTC. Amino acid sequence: CASSHLTGLYGYTF.

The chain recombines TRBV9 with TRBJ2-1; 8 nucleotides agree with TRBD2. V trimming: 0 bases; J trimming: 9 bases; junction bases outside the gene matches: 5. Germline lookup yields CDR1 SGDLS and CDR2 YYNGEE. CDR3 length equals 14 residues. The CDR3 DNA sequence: TGTGCCAGCAGCGTAGGAGACAGCGGGGGTGAGCAGTTCTTC. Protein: CASSVGDSGGEQFF.

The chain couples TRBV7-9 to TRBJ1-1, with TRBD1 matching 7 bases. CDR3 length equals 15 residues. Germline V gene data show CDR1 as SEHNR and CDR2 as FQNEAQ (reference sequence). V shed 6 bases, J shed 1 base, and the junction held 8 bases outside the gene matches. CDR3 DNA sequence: TGTGCCAGCAGTTACCCGGGACAGACGAACACTGAAGCTTTCTTT. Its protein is CASSYPGQTNTEAFF.

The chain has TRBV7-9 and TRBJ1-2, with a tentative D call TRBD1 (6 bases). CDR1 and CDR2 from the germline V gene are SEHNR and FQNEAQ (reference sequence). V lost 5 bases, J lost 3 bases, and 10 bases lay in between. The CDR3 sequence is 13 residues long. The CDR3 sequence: CASSRQDDYGYTF. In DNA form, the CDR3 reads TGTGCCAGCAGCAGACAGGACGACTATGGCTACACCTTC.

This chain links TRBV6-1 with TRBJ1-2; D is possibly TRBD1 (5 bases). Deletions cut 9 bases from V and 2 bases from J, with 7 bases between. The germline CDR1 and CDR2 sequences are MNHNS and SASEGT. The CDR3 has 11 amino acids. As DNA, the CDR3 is TGTGCCAGTAGACAGAACTATGGCTACACCTTC. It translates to CASRQNYGYTF.

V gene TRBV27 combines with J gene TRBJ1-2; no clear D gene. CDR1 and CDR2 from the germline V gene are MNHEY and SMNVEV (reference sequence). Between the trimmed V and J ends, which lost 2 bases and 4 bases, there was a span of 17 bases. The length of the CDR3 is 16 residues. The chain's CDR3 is CASSLAGSGLGYGYTF. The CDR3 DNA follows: TGTGCCAGCAGTTTAGCCGGGTCGGGTTTAGGCTATGGCTACACCTTC.

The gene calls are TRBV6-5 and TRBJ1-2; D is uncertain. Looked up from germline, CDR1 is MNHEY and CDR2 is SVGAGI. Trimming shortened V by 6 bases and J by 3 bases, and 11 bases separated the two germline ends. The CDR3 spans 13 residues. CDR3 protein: CASRRPADYGYTF. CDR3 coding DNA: TGTGCCAGCAGAAGGCCGGCTGACTATGGCTACACCTTC.

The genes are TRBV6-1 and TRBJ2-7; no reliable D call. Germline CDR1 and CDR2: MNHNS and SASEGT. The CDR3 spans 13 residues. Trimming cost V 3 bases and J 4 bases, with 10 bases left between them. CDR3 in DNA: TGTGCCAGCAGTGATAGTGTCTCTTACGAGCAGTACTTC. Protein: CASSDSVSYEQYF.

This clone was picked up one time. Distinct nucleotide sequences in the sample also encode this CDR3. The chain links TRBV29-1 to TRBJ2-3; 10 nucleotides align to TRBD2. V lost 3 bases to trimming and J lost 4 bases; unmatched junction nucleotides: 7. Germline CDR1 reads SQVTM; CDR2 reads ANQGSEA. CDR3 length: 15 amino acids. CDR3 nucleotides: TGCAGCGTTGATGGGAGCGGGAGGGCCGCAGATACGCAGTATTTT. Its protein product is CSVDGSGRAADTQYF.

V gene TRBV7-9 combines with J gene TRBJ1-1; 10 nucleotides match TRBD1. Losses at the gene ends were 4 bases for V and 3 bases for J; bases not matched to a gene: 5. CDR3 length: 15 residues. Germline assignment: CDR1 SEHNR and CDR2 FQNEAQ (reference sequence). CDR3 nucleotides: TGTGCCAGCAGCTGGGGGGACAGGGGATACACTGAAGCTTTCTTT. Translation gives CASSWGDRGYTEAFF.

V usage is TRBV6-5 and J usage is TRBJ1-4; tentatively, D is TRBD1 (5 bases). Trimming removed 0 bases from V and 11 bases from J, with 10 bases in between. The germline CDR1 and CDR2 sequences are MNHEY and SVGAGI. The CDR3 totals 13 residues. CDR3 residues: CASSYSAGYKLFF. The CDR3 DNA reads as TGTGCCAGCAGTTACTCAGCAGGGTACAAACTGTTTTTT.

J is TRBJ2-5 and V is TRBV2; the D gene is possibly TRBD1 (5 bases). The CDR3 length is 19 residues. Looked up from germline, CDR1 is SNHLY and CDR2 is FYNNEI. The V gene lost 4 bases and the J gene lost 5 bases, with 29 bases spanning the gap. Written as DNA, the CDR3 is TGTGCCAGCAGTGTGTGGACATCCGAGAACGATTTCGGAAAGGAGACCCAGTACTTC. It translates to CASSVWTSENDFGKETQYF.

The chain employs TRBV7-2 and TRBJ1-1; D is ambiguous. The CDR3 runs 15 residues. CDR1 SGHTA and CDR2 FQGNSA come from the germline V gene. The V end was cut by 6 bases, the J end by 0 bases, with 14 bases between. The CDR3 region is CASSPAGGMNTEAFF. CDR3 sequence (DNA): TGTGCCAGCAGTCCCGCCGGAGGGATGAACACTGAAGCTTTCTTT.

The CDR3 loop reads CASSEIPGQHTEAFF. The CDR3 DNA sequence: TGTGCCAGCAGTGAAATTCCGGGACAGCACACTGAAGCTTTCTTT. This chain links TRBV28 with TRBJ1-1, with 7 bases lining up with TRBD1. The germline CDR1 and CDR2 sequences are MDHEN and SYDVKM. Trimming cost V 5 bases and J 3 bases; bases outside gene matches: 9. The length of the CDR3 is 15 residues.

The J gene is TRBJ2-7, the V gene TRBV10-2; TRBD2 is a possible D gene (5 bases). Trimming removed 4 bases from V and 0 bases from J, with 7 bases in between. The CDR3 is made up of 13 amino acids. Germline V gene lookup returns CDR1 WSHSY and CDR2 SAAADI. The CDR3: CASSGSVSYEQYF. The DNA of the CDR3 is TGCGCCAGCAGTGGTAGCGTCTCCTACGAGCAGTACTTC.

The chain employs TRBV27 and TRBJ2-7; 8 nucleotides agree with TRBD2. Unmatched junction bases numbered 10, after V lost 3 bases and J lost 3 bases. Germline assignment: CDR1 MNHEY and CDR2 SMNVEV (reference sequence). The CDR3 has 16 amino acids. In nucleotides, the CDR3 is TGTGCCAGCAGTTTCTCTCAAGCGGGAGAATTCTACGAGCAGTACTTC. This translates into CASSFSQAGEFYEQYF.

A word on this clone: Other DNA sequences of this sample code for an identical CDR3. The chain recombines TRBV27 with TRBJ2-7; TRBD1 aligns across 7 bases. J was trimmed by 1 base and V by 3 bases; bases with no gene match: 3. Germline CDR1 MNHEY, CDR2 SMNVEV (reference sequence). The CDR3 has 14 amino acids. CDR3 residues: CASSFRTGSYEQYF. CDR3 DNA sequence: TGTGCCAGCAGTTTCCGGACAGGTTCCTACGAGCAGTACTTC.

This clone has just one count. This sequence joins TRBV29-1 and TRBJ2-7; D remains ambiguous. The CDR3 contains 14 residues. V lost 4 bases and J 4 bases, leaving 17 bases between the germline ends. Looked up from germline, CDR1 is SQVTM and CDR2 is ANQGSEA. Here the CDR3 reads CSVVFGDSIYEQYF. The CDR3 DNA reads TGCAGCGTTGTATTTGGGGATTCGATTTACGAGCAGTACTTC.

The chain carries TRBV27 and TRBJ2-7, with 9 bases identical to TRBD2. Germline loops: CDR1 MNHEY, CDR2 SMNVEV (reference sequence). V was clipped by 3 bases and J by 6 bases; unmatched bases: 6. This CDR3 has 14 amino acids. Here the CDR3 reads CASSFRREGREQYF. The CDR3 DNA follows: TGTGCCAGCAGTTTCAGGCGGGAGGGCCGCGAGCAGTACTTC.

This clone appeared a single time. The CDR3 DNA is TGCGCCAGCAGTGTGGGGGGGCCGGATACGCAGTATTTT. It yields the protein CASSVGGPDTQYF. The chain joins TRBV10-2 to TRBJ2-3; D possibly corresponds to TRBD2 (7 bases). V lost 4 bases, J lost 6 bases, and 11 bases lay in between. CDR1 is WSHSY and CDR2 is SAAADI in the germline V gene. This CDR3 spans 13 amino acids.

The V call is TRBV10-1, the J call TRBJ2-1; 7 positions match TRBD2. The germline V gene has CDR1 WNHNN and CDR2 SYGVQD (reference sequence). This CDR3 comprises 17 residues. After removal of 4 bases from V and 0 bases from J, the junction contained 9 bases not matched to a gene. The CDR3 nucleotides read TGCGCCAGCAGTGGGTCTACTAGCGCGAGCTCCTACAATGAGCAGTTCTTC. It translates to CASSGSTSASSYNEQFF.

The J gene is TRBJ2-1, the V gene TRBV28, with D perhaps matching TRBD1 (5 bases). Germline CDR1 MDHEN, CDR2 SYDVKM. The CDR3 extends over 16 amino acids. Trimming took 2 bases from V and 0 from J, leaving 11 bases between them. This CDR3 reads CASSLVQGSSYNEQFF. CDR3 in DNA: TGTGCCAGCAGTTTAGTTCAGGGTAGCTCCTACAATGAGCAGTTCTTC.

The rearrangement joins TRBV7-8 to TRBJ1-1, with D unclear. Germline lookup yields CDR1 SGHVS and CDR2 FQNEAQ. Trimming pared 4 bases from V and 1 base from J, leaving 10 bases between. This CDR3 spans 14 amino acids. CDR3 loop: CASSSDFGNTEAFF. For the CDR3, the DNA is TGTGCCAGCAGCTCGGATTTCGGGAACACTGAAGCTTTCTTT.

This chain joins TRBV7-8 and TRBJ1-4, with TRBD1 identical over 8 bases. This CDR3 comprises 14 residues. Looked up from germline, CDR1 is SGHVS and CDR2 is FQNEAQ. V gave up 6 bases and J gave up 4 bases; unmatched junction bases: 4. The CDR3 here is CASRGTGYNEKLFF. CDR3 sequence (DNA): TGTGCCAGCAGAGGGACAGGCTATAATGAAAAACTGTTTTTT. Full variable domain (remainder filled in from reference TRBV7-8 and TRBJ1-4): GAGVSQSPRYKVAKRGQDVALRCDPISGHVSLFWYQQALGQGPEFLTYFQNEAQLDKSGLPSDRFFAERPEGSVSTLKIQRTQQEDSAVYLCASRGTGYNEKLFFGSGTQLSVL.

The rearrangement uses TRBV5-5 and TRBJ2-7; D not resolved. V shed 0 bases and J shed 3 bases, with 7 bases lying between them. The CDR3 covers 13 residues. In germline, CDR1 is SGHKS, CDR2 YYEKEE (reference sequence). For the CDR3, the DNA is TGTGCCAGCAGCTTGGAGGTCTACTACGAGCAGTACTTC. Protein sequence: CASSLEVYYEQYF.

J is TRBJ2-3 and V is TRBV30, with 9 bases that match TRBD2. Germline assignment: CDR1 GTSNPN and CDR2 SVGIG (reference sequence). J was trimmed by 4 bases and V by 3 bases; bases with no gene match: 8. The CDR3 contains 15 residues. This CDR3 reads CAWSRSGRASDTQYF. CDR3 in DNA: TGTGCCTGGAGCCGTAGCGGGAGAGCATCAGATACGCAGTATTTT. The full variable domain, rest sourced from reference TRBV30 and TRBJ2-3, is SQTIHQWPATLVQPVGSPLSLECTVEGTSNPNLYWYRQAAGRGLQLLFYSVGIGQISSEVPQNLSASRPQDRQFILSSKKLLLSDSGFYLCAWSRSGRASDTQYFGPGTRLTVL.

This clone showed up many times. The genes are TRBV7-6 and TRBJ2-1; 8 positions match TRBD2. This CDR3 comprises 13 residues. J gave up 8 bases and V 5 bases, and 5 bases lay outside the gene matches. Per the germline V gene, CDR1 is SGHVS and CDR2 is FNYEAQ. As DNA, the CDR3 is TGTGCCAGCAGCGGGACTAGACCCGATGAGCAGTTCTTC. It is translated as CASSGTRPDEQFF.